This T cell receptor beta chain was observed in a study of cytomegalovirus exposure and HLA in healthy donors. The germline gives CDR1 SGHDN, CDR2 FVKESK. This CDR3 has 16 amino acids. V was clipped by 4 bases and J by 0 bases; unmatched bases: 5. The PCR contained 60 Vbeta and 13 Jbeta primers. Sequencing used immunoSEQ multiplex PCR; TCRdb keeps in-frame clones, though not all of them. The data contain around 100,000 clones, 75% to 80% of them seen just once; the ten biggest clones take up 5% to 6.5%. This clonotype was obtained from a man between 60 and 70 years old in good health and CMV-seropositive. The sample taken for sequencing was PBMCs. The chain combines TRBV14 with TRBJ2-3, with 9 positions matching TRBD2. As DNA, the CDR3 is TGTGCCAGCAGCCTAGCGGGGGCCGCTAGCACAGATACGCAGTATTTT. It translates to CASSLAGAASTDTQYF.